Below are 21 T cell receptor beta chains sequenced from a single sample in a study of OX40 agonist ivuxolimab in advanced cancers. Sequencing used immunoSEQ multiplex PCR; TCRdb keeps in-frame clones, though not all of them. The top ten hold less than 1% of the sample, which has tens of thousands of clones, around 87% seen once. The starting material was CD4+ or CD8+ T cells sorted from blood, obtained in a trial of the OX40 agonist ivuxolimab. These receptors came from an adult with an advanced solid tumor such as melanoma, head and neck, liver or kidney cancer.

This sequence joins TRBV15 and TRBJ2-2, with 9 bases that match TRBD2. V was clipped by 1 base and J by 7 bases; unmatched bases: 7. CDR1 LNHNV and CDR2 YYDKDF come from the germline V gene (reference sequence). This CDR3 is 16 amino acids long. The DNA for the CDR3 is TGTGCCACCAGCAGAGGGGCGGGAGGGCCGGTCGGGGAGCTGTTTTTT. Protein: CATSRGAGGPVGELFF.

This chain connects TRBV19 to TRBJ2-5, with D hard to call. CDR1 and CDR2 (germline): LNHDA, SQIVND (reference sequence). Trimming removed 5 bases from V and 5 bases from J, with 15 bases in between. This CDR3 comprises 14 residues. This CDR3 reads CASSGMAVMETQYF. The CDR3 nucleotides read TGTGCCAGTAGTGGAATGGCAGTGATGGAGACCCAGTACTTC.

The CDR3 bases are TGTGCCAGCAGCGCAACGGATCAGCCCCAGCATTTT. Its protein product is CASSATDQPQHF. This rearrangement joins TRBV28 to TRBJ1-5; D gene unclear. Germline-derived CDR1 and CDR2 are MDHEN and SYDVKM. CDR3 size: 12 residues. Trimming pared 6 bases from V and 5 bases from J, leaving 8 bases between.

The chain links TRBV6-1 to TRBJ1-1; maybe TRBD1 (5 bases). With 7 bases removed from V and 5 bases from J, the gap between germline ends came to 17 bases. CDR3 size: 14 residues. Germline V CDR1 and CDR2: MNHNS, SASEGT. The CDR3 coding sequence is TGTGCCAGCACCAAAGCGGAGGGGAGGACTGAAGCTTTCTTT. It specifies CASTKAEGRTEAFF.

The CDR3 sequence is CASSLDLAATYEQYF. The DNA of the CDR3 is TGTGCCAGCAGCTTAGATCTAGCGGCCACCTACGAGCAGTACTTC. This chain joins TRBV11-2 and TRBJ2-7; 7 bases map to TRBD2. The J segment lost 2 bases and the V segment lost 0 bases, leaving 4 bases of the junction unmatched. Germline CDR1 reads SGHAT; CDR2 reads FQNNGV. CDR3 length equals 15 residues.

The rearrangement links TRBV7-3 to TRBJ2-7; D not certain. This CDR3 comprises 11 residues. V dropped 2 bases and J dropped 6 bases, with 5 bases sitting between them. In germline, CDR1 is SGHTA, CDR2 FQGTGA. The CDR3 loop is CASSLLAEQYF. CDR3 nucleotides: TGTGCCAGCAGCTTATTAGCCGAGCAGTACTTC.

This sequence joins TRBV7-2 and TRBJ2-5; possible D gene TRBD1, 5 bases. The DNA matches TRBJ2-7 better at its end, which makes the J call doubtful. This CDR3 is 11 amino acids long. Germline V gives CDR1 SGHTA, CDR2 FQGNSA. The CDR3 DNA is TGTGCCAGCAGAACAGGCTACGAGCAGTACTTC. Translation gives CASRTGYEQYF.

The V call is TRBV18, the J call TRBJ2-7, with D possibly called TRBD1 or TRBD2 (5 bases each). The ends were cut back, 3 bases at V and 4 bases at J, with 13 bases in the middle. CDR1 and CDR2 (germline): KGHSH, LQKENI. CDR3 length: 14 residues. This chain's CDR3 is CASSPGGVSYEQYF. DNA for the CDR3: TGTGCCAGCTCACCTGGGGGAGTCTCATACGAGCAGTACTTC.

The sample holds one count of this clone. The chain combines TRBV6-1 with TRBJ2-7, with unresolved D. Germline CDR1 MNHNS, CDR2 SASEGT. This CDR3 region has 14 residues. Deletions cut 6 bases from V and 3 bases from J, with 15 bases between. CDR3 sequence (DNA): TGTGCCAGCAGAGTCCCTCCCTCGGGCTACGAGCAGTACTTC. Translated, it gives CASRVPPSGYEQYF.

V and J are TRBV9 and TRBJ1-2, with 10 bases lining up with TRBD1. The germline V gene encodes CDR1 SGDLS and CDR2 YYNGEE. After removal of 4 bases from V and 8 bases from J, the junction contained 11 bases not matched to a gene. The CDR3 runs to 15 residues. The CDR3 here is CASSPSTGGRWGYTF. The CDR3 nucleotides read TGTGCCAGCAGCCCCTCGACAGGGGGCAGATGGGGCTACACCTTC.

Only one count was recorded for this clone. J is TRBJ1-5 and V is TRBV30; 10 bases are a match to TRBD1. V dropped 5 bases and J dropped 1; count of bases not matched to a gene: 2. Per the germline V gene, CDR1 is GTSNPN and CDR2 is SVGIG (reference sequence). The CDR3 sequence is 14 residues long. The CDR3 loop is CAWSGQGSNQPQHF. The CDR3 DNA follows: TGTGCCTGGTCGGGACAGGGGAGCAATCAGCCCCAGCATTTT.

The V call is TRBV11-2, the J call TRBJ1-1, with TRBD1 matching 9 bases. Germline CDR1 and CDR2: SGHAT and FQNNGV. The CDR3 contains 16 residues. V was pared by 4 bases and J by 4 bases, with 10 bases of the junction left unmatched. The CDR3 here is CASSSYGTGSGTEAFF. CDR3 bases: TGTGCCAGCAGCTCTTACGGGACAGGGAGCGGCACTGAAGCTTTCTTT.

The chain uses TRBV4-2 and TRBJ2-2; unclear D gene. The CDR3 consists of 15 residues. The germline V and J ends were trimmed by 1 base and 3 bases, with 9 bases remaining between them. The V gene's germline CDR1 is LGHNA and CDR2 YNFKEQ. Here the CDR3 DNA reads TGTGCCAGCAGCCAAGTTCGGTTCGACACCGGGGAGCTGTTTTTT. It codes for CASSQVRFDTGELFF.

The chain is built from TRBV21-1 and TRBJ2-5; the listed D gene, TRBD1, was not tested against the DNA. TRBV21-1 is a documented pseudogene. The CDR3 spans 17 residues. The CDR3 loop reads CASSKAQLNRGKETQYF. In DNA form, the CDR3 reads TGTGCCAGCAGCAAAGCGCAGTTAAACAGGGGGAAAGAGACCCAGTACTTC.

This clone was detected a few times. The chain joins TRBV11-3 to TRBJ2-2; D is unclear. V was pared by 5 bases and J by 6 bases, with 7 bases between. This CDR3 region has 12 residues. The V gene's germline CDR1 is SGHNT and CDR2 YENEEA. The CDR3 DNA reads TGTGCCAGCAGCCCTAAAGCCGGGGAGCTGTTTTTT. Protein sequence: CASSPKAGELFF.

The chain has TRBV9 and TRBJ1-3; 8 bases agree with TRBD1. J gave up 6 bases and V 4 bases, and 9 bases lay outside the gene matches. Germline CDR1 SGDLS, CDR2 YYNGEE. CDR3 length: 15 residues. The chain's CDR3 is CASSSGGRGTNTIYF. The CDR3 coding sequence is TGTGCCAGCAGCTCAGGGGGCAGGGGAACAAACACCATATATTTT.

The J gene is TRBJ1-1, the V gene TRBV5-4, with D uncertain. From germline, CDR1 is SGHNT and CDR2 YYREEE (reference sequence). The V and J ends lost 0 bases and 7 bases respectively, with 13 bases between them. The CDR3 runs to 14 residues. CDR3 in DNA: TGTGCCAGCAGCTTGGATGGCACTAGCGGTGAAGCTTTCTTT. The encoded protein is CASSLDGTSGEAFF. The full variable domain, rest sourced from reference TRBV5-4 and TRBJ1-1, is ETGVTQSPTHLIKTRGQQVTLRCSSQSGHNTVSWYQQALGQGPQFIFQYYREEENGRGNFPPRFSGLQFPNYSSELNVNALELDDSALYLCASSLDGTSGEAFFGQGTRLTVV.

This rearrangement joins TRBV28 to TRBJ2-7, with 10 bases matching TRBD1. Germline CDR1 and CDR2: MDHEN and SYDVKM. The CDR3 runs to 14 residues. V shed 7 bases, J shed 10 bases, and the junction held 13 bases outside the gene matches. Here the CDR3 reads CASIAPGQGSGQYF. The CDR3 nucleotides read TGTGCCAGCATCGCTCCGGGACAGGGGTCCGGACAGTACTTC.

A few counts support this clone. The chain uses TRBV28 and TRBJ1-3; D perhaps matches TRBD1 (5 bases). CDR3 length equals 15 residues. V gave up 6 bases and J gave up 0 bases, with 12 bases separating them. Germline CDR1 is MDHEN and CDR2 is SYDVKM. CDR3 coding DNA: TGTGCCAGCAGGGTCACAGGATTCTCTGGAAACACCATATATTTT. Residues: CASRVTGFSGNTIYF. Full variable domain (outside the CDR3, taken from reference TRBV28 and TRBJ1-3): DVKVTQSSRYLVKRTGEKVFLECVQDMDHENMFWYRQDPGLGLRLIYFSYDVKMKEKGDIPEGYSVSREKKERFSLILESASTNQTSMYLCASRVTGFSGNTIYFGEGSWLTVV.

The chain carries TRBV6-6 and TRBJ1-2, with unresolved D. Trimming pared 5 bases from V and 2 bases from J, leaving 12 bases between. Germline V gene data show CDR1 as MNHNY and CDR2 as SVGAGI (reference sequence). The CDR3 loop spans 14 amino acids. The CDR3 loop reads CASSIIQENYGYTF. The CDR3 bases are TGTGCCAGCAGTATTATCCAGGAAAACTATGGCTACACCTTC.

The CDR3 sequence is CASSLTGGGGAFF. The CDR3 nucleotides read TGTGCCAGCAGCTTGACAGGGGGTGGAGGGGCTTTCTTT. J is TRBJ1-1 and V is TRBV5-5; 8 bases are a match to TRBD1. The germline CDR1 and CDR2 sequences are SGHKS and YYEKEE (reference sequence). The CDR3 sequence is 13 residues long. The J segment lost 11 bases and the V segment lost 1 base, leaving 7 bases of the junction unmatched.